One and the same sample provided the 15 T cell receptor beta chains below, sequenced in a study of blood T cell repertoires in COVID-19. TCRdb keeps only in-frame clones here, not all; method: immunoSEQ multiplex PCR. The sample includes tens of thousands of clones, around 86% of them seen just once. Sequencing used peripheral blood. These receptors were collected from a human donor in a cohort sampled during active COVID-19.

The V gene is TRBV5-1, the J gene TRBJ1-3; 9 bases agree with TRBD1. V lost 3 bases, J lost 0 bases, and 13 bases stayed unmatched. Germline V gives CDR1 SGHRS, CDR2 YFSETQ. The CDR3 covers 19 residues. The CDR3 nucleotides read TGCGCCAGCAGCTCCCACGGGACAGGGCATCCAAGCTCTGGAAACACCATATATTTT. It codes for CASSSHGTGHPSSGNTIYF.

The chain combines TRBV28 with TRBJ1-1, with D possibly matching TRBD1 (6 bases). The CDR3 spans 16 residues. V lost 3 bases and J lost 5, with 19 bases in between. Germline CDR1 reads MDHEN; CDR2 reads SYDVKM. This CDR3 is CASSFGTPGGRTEAFF. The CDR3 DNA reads TGTGCCAGCAGTTTCGGGACACCGGGGGGACGAACTGAAGCTTTCTTT.

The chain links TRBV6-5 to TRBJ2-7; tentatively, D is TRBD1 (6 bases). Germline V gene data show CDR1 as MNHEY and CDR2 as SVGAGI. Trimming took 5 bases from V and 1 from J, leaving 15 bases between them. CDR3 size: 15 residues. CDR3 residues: CASSTNPGQSYEQYF. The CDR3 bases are TGTGCCAGCAGTACCAACCCGGGACAATCCTACGAGCAGTACTTC.

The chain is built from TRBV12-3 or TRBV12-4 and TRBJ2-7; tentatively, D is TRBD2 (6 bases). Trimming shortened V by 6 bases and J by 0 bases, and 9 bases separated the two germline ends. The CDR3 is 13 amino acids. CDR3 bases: TGTGCCAGCAGCCACGGGAGCTCCTACGAGCAGTACTTC. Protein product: CASSHGSSYEQYF.

Here the CDR3 DNA reads TGTGCCAGCAGTAACCGGGACAGGGGCACAGATACGCAGTATTTT. Its translation is CASSNRDRGTDTQYF. This chain connects TRBV6-2 or TRBV6-3 to TRBJ2-3; 9 nucleotides agree with TRBD1. Germline trimming cut 5 bases from V and 1 base from J; bases unmatched to any gene: 4. CDR1 is MNHEY and CDR2 is SVGEGT in the germline V gene. This CDR3 is 15 amino acids long.

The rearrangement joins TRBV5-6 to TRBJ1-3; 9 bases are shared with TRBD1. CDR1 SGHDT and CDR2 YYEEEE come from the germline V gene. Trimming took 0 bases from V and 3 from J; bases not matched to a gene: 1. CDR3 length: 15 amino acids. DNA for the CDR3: TGTGCCAGCAGCTTGGGACAGGGGGTTGGAAACACCATATATTTT. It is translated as CASSLGQGVGNTIYF.

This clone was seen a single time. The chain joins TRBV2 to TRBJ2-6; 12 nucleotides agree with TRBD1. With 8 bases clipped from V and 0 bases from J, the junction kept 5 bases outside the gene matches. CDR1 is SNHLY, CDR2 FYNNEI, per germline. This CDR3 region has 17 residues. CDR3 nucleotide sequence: TGTGCCAGCTCCCGGGACAGGGGGCCCTCTGGGGCCAACGTCCTGACTTTC. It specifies CASSRDRGPSGANVLTF. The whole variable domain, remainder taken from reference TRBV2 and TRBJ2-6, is EPEVTQTPSHQVTQMGQEVILRCVPISNHLYFYWYRQILGQKVEFLVSFYNNEISEKSEIFDDQFSVERPDGSNFTLKIRSTKLEDSAMYFCASSRDRGPSGANVLTFGAGSRLTVL.

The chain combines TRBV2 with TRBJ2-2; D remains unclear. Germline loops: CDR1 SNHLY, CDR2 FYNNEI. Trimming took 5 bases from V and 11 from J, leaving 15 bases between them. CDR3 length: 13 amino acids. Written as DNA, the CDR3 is TGTGCCAGCAGTTTAGAGGCGCACGGAGAGCTGTTTTTT. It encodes CASSLEAHGELFF.

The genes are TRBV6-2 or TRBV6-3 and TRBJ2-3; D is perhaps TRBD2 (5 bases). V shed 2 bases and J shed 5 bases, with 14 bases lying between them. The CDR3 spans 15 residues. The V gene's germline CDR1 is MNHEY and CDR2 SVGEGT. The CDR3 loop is CASSYRASWGDTQYF. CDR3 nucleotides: TGTGCCAGCAGTTACCGGGCTAGCTGGGGAGATACGCAGTATTTT.

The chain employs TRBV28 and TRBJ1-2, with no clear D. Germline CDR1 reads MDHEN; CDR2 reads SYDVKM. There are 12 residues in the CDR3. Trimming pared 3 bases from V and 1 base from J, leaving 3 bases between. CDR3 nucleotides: TGTGCCAGCAGTTTCCGTAACTATGGCTACACCTTC. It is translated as CASSFRNYGYTF.

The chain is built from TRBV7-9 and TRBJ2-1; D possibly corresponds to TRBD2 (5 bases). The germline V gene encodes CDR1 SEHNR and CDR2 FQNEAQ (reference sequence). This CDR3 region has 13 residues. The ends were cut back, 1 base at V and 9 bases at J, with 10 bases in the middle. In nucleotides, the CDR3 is TGTGCCAGCAGCTTAGGGACTCCCAGTGAGCAGTTCTTC. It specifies CASSLGTPSEQFF.

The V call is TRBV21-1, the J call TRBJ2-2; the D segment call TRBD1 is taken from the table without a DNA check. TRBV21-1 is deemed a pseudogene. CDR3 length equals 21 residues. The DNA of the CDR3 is TGTGCCAGCAGCGCCCGATTGCGGGGACAGGGATTGGCGTCGTGGACCGGGGAGCTGTTTTTT. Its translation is CASSARLRGQGLASWTGELFF.

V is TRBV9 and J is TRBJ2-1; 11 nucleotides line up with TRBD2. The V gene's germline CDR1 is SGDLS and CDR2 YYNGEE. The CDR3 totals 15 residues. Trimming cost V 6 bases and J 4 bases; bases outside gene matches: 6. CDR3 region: CASNPGTSGYNEQFF. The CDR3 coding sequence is TGTGCCAGCAACCCCGGGACTAGCGGATACAATGAGCAGTTCTTC.

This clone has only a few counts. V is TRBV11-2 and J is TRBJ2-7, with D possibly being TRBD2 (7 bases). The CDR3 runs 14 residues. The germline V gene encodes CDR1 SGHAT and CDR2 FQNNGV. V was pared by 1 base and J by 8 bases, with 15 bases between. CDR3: CASSLVGPGGQQYF. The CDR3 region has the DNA TGTGCCAGCAGCTTAGTTGGCCCCGGGGGGCAGCAGTACTTC.

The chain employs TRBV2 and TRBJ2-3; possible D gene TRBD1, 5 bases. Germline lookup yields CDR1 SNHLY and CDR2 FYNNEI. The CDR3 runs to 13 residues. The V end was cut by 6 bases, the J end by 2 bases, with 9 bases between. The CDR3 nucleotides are TGTGCCAGCAGAACCAGGGTCACAGATACGCAGTATTTT. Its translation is CASRTRVTDTQYF.